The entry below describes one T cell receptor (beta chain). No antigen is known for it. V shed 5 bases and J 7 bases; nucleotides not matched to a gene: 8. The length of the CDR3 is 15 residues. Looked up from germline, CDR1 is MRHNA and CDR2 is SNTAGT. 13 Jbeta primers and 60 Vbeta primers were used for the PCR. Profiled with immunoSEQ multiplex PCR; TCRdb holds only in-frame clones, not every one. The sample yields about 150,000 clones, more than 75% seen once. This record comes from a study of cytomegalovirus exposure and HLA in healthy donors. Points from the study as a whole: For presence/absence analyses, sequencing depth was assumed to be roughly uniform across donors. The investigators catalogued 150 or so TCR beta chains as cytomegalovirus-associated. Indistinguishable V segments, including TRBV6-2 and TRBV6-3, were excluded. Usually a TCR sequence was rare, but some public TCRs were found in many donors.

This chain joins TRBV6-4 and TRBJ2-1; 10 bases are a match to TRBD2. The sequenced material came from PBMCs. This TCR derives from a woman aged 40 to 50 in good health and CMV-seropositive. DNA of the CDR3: TGTGCCAGCAGTCGGGCTAGCGGGAGTGGTAATGAGCAGTTCTTC. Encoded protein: CASSRASGSGNEQFF.